Sequencing of this T cell receptor beta chain was carried out in a study of T cells after posttransplantation cyclophosphamide (dated by TCRdb to 2015 to 2016). About the full investigation: Using TRB sequencing, the study followed how the T cell repertoire reconstituted after myeloablative bone marrow transplantation in which posttransplantation cyclophosphamide served as GVHD prophylaxis. Samples from some 40 PTCy-treated patients, along with samples from roughly 15 of their related bone marrow donors, underwent antigen receptor sequencing. Blood from all 35 or so PTCy patients with 1-year posttransplant specimens was subjected to TRB sequencing. Because TRA and TRB clonality correlated tightly in 10 or so samples, later TCR analyses were limited to TRB. Public TRB sequences were searched against a database of over 3,600 sequences associated with responses to pathogens, tumor antigens, self-antigens and alloantigens. In 3 patients, TRB sequencing was also performed on up to 3 more blood samples taken 2 to 5.2 years after transplant, and in a handful of patients, pretransplant blood was also TRB-sequenced.

The CDR3 starts with the cysteine, ends with the phenylalanine, and has 18 residues. Only the CDR3 DNA is retained, 54 bases long and in frame from the first base. Trimming accounts for 3 bases at V and 2 bases at J, while the number of junction bases matched to no gene is 8. Via the germline V gene, CDR1 is ENHRY and CDR2 SYGVKD. To count as naive, T cells had to be viable CD3+CD4+ or CD3+CD8+ cells with a CCR7+CD45RA+CD45RO-CD95-CD27+CD28+ profile. Related bone marrow donors provided peripheral blood samples on the day of marrow donation. Peripheral blood and bone marrow mononuclear cells were isolated by Ficoll-Hypaque density centrifugation and cryopreserved. FACS on a FACSAria II was used to sort CD4+ and CD8+ T cells, including the naive and memory subsets. The research as a whole found: The TRB repertoires of T cells infiltrating skin or GI tract showed only limited overlap with the TRB repertoires of T cells in blood. Across the approximately 48 patients, TRB clonality was highly associated with recipient CMV seropositivity and CMV reactivation, and diversity with PTCy was similar to that in the CNI/methotrexate controls. Donor-recipient similarity was low at 1-2 months but rose over the first year, and later blood repertoires were often dominated by donor CD8+ memory clones.

On this clone: The clone's antigen remains unknown. Within one base of it there is no much larger clone, and no base qualities were kept.

Genomic DNA was used for TRB sequencing, which was performed with the immunoSEQ assay at survey resolution or with the hsTCRB kit. The authors processed their data as follows. The immunoSEQ software was used for initial read processing, and the LymphoSeq R package was used for repertoire analyses. For each TRB dataset, clonality was calculated as 1 minus normalized Shannon entropy, and the Gini coefficient was computed as well. Phenotypes of unsorted samples were inferred by mapping TRB sequences from sorted subsets of the recipient or donor onto unsorted samples of the same recipient. Imported from immuneACCESS, the table was reduced by TCRdb to in-frame sequences with V and J called. These copies leave out some clones; in studies compared against another copy, an unresolved V gene accounts for under half, and the cause of the remainder is not known. V and J calls and clone size are given by that table; D and trimming were obtained from the DNA. This sample comprises 25,000 to 35,000 clones, around nine tenths of them detected only once. Roughly 0.22% of the sample is taken by the ten largest.

This clonotype was sampled from a woman aged 55 to 70 in good health, CMV-negative, and a related stem cell transplant donor. The material sequenced was naive CD4+ T cells sorted from PBMCs. The chain is assembled from TRBV10-3 and TRBJ2-3; TRBD2 agrees with 13 junctional bases. The CDR3 is CAISDPGTSGANTDTQYF. The DNA sequence is TGTGCCATCAGTGACCCCGGGACTAGCGGGGCTAACACAGATACGCAGTATTTT.